Sequencing of this TCR beta chain was carried out in a study of ipilimumab plus nivolumab after autologous stem cell transplantation. Note on this clone: Compared with germline, one end of the junction differs, possibly owing to a read error.

Sequencing used immunoSEQ multiplex PCR; TCRdb keeps in-frame clones, though not all of them. Found here are about 18,000 clones, 80% of them singletons; the top ten hold approximately 10%. Germline V gene lookup returns CDR1 MGHDK and CDR2 SYGVNS. The CDR3 is made up of 15 amino acids. Patients got ipilimumab 1 mg/kg beginning 14 to 28 days post-transplant. This chain joins TRBV25-1 and TRBJ2-5; the match to TRBD1 covers 9 bases. The sample consisted of PBMCs, taken in a trial of ipilimumab plus nivolumab as post-transplant consolidation. The TCR was taken from a male donor with diffuse large B-cell lymphoma. In nucleotides, the CDR3 is TGTGCCAGCAGTGACTCCGGGACAGGGAGAGAGACCCGGTACTTC. It translates to CASSDSGTGRETRYF.